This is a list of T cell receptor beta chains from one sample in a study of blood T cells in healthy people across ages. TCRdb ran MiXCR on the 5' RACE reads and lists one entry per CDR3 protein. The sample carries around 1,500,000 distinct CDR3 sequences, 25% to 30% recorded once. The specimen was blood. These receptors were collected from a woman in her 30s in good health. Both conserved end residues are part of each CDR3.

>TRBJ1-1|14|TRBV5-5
CASSFIGGGTEAFF
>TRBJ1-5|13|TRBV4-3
CASSPNVGQPQHF
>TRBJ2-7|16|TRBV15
CATSRPLASGAYEQYF
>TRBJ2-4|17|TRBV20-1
CSAGGSLAGGPRNIQYF
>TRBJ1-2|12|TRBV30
CAWSGGTYGYTF
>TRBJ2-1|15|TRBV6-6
CASSGRTSGNNEQFF
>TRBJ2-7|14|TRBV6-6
CAGSDRTSGYEQYF
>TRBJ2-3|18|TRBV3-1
CASSPEGFEGGRLDTQYF
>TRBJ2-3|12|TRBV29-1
CSVEDDPDTQYF
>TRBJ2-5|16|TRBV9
CASSASSGDYQETQYF
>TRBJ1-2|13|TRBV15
CATSEETHYGYTF
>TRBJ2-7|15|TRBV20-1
CSARVSGRSSYEQYF
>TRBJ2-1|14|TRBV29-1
CSAWTSGRGNEQFF
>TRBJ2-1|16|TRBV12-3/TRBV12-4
CASSSQSGRASNEQFF
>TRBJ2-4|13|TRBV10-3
CAISGTGYNEQYF
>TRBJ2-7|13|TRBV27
CASNLTSSYEQYF
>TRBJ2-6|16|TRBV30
CAWSLAGLGGANVLTF
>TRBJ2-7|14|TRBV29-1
CSVARGKGPYEQYF
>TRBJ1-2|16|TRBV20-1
CSASRQDLEANYGYTF
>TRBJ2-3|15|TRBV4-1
CASSQSEVRTDTQYF
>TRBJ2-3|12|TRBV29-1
CSGGRSTDTQYF
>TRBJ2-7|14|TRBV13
CASSPRGLIYEQYF
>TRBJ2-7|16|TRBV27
CASSLSPNSGVNEQYF
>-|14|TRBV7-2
CASSLRDPTETQYF
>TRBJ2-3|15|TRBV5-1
CASSLSTISTDTQYF
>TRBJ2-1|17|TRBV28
CASRLMPGQGVHNEQFF
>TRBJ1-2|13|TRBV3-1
CASSQQGSDGYTF
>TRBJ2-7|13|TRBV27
CASARDISYEQYF
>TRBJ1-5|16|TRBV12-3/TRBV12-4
CASSTGQGAKNQPQHF
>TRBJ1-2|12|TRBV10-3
CAIRGQYPGYTF
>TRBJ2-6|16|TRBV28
CASSYGLFSGANVLTF
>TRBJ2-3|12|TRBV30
CAYSGGEDTQYF
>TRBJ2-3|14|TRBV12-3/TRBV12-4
CASIPDRTTDTQYF
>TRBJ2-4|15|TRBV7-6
CASSLESSGYNEQYF
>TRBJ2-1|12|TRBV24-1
CATSRANNEQFF
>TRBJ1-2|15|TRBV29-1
CSVGKAAGQEGGYTF
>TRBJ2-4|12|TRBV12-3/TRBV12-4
CASSLGGQGQYF
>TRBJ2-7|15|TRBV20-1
CSASSRSHNSYEQYF